One sample yielded the 32 T cell receptor beta chains listed below, sequenced in a study of sequential checkpoint blockade in melanoma. Treatment in this sample: randomized to nivolumab then ipilimumab (arm A) or the reverse (arm B). This table comes from immunoSEQ multiplex PCR, and its TCRdb copy is limited to in-frame clones, with some not included. Of more than 9,500 clones in the sample, 70% to 85% are singletons; the top ten hold approximately 55%. The specimen comprised CD8+ T cells sorted from blood (inferred from file names), sampled from a patient given nivolumab and ipilimumab in sequence. These receptors were obtained from a human donor with melanoma.

This chain connects TRBV6-1 to TRBJ1-1; TRBD1 agrees at 7 bases. CDR1 is MNHNS and CDR2 is SASEGT in the germline V gene. CDR3 length equals 13 residues. Losses at the gene ends were 5 bases for V and 4 bases for J; bases not matched to a gene: 4. The CDR3 DNA is TGTGCCAGCAGTTTGGGACAGATCACTGAAGCTTTCTTT. It encodes CASSLGQITEAFF.

CDR3 region: CASSPGSLGNEQFF. The CDR3 DNA reads as TGTGCCAGCAGTCCGGGAAGCCTTGGGAATGAGCAGTTCTTC. V gene TRBV6-5 combines with J gene TRBJ2-1; weak D call: TRBD2 (5 bases). The CDR3 extends over 14 amino acids. Germline values: CDR1 MNHEY, CDR2 SVGAGI. Trimming left V 5 bases short and J 7 bases short, with 15 bases between.

This clone was recorded a few times. The chain links TRBV7-9 to TRBJ1-6; 10 nucleotides match TRBD1. Germline loops: CDR1 SEHNR, CDR2 FQNEAQ (reference sequence). This CDR3 region has 15 residues. V was clipped by 4 bases and J by 9 bases; unmatched bases: 6. The DNA for the CDR3 is TGTGCCAGCAGCTCGCGGGACAGGGGCACTTCACCCCTCCACTTT. Residues: CASSSRDRGTSPLHF. Variable domain in full (rest from reference TRBV7-9 and TRBJ1-6): DTGVSQNPRHKITKRGQNVTFRCDPISEHNRLYWYRQTLGQGPEFLTYFQNEAQLEKSRLLSDRFSAERPKGSFSTLEIQRTEQGDSAMYLCASSSRDRGTSPLHFGNGTRLTVT.

The chain has TRBV19 and TRBJ2-2; D is perhaps TRBD1 (6 bases). The CDR3 loop spans 15 amino acids. CDR1 and CDR2 (germline): LNHDA, SQIVND (reference sequence). Trimming left V 5 bases short and J 8 bases short, with 18 bases between. CDR3 region: CASSHPGHTTGELFF. CDR3 nucleotide sequence: TGTGCCAGTAGTCACCCGGGACATACCACGGGGGAGCTGTTTTTT.

The gene calls are TRBV7-2 and TRBJ1-4, with TRBD1 matching 11 bases. Germline trimming cut 5 bases from V and 8 bases from J; bases unmatched to any gene: 13. Germline V gene sequence: CDR1 SGHTA, CDR2 FQGNSA. The CDR3 runs to 17 residues. The CDR3 here is CASSDPGQGGFGEKLFF. CDR3 in DNA: TGTGCCAGCAGCGACCCGGGACAGGGGGGTTTCGGGGAAAAACTGTTTTTT.

As DNA, the CDR3 is TGCGCCAGCAGTGAGCCGGGACAGGGGGCCGGGGAGCTGTTTTTT. It yields the protein CASSEPGQGAGELFF. The chain links TRBV10-1 to TRBJ2-2; 11 bases match TRBD1. The CDR3 covers 15 residues. With V trimmed by 2 bases and J by 6 bases, 2 bases remained unmatched. In germline, CDR1 is WNHNN, CDR2 SYGVQD (reference sequence).

The chain is built from TRBV4-1 and TRBJ1-1, with 7 bases aligning to TRBD1. This CDR3 contains 14 residues. V lost 0 bases to trimming and J lost 6 bases; unmatched junction nucleotides: 4. Germline values: CDR1 MGHRA, CDR2 YSYEKL. CDR3 bases: TGCGCCAGCAGCCAAGAGACAGGGATGGCTGAAGCTTTCTTT. This gives the protein CASSQETGMAEAFF.

The J gene is TRBJ1-1, the V gene TRBV19; 10 nucleotides match TRBD1. CDR1 is LNHDA and CDR2 is SQIVND in the germline V gene (reference sequence). Trimming took 3 bases from V and 4 from J; bases not matched to a gene: 5. The CDR3 consists of 15 residues. The CDR3 DNA reads TGTGCCAGTAGTATCCGACAGGGGGCCGGCACTGAAGCTTTCTTT. Residues: CASSIRQGAGTEAFF.

The chain uses TRBV27 and TRBJ2-5; 9 positions agree with TRBD2. The germline V gene encodes CDR1 MNHEY and CDR2 SMNVEV (reference sequence). The CDR3 has 15 amino acids. The V gene end was trimmed by 3 bases and the J gene end by 5 bases; junction bases not matched to a gene: 7. This CDR3 is CASSLGGGAFETQYF. CDR3 in DNA: TGTGCCAGCAGTTTGGGCGGGGGGGCCTTCGAGACCCAGTACTTC.

This clone was seen only once. The chain carries TRBV13 and TRBJ2-5; 14 bases align to TRBD2. The CDR3 consists of 16 residues. From germline, CDR1 is PRHDT and CDR2 FYEKMQ (reference sequence). The trim removed 4 bases at V and 3 bases at J, leaving 4 bases unmatched. The CDR3, as DNA: TGTGCCAGCAGCTCGGGGACTAGCGGGGGAAAAGAGACCCAGTACTTC. This codes for CASSSGTSGGKETQYF.

This sequence joins TRBV4-1 and TRBJ2-7, with a possible D match to TRBD2 (7 bases). V was shortened by 3 bases and J by 3 bases, with 15 bases between the two germline ends. The CDR3 runs to 15 residues. CDR1 MGHRA and CDR2 YSYEKL come from the germline V gene. CDR3 region: CASSQVGASGYEQYF. DNA of the CDR3: TGCGCCAGCAGCCAGGTGGGGGCTAGCGGCTACGAGCAGTACTTC.

The chain uses TRBV10-2 and TRBJ1-1; D is undetermined. The CDR3 contains 15 residues. The V end lost 1 base, the J end lost 2 bases, and 11 bases lay between the germline ends. Germline V gene data show CDR1 as WSHSY and CDR2 as SAAADI. CDR3 sequence (DNA): TGCGCCAGCAGTGAGTTGGAGCACCGAAACACTGAAGCTTTCTTT. It specifies CASSELEHRNTEAFF.

This chain joins TRBV19 and TRBJ2-7; tentative D call: TRBD1 (5 bases). Germline CDR1 LNHDA, CDR2 SQIVND (reference sequence). This CDR3 has 15 residues. Trimming cost V 4 bases and J 1 base, with 14 bases left between them. The CDR3 DNA reads as TGTGCCAGTAGTACGTCAGGGTTCCCTTCCTACGAGCAGTACTTC. Translated: CASSTSGFPSYEQYF.

This clone occurred once. J is TRBJ2-2 and V is TRBV7-2; D gene uncertain. V gave up 6 bases and J gave up 3 bases, with 8 bases separating them. The CDR3 runs to 13 residues. The germline V gene encodes CDR1 SGHTA and CDR2 FQGNSA. The CDR3 DNA is TGTGCCAGCAGGACCCTAGACACCGGGGAGCTGTTTTTT. It specifies CASRTLDTGELFF.

The V call is TRBV6-5, the J call TRBJ2-7, with 8 bases lining up with TRBD1. From germline, CDR1 is MNHEY and CDR2 SVGAGI. V dropped 8 bases and J dropped 3; count of bases not matched to a gene: 6. The CDR3 spans 13 residues. CDR3: CASGQGEFYEQYF. DNA of the CDR3: TGTGCCAGCGGACAGGGAGAATTCTACGAGCAGTACTTC.

The J gene is TRBJ2-7, the V gene TRBV29-1; no firm D call. The CDR3 is 11 residues long. The germline gives CDR1 SQVTM, CDR2 ANQGSEA. V shed 2 bases and J shed 2 bases, with 4 bases lying between them. This CDR3 reads CSVEQTYEQYF. In DNA, the CDR3 is TGCAGCGTTGAACAGACCTACGAGCAGTACTTC.

The V gene is TRBV7-9, the J gene TRBJ1-5, with 8 bases identical to TRBD1. J lost 3 bases, V lost 1 base, and 5 bases had no gene match. The CDR3 is made up of 16 amino acids. CDR1 SEHNR and CDR2 FQNEAQ come from the germline V gene (reference sequence). The DNA of the CDR3 is TGTGCCAGCAGCTTAGTAGGGACAGGATCCAATCAGCCCCAGCATTTT. It yields the protein CASSLVGTGSNQPQHF.

This chain uses TRBV5-1 with TRBJ1-1; TRBD1 matches at 12 bases. The CDR3 sequence is 14 residues long. The germline V gene has CDR1 SGHRS and CDR2 YFSETQ. Trimming removed 3 bases from V and 7 bases from J; junction bases left unmatched: 4. This CDR3 is CASSSGTGGDEAFF. The CDR3 coding sequence is TGCGCCAGCAGCTCAGGGACAGGGGGCGATGAAGCTTTCTTT.

The rearrangement uses TRBV7-9 and TRBJ1-4; 7 bases align to TRBD1. The CDR3 has 14 amino acids. Looked up from germline, CDR1 is SEHNR and CDR2 is FQNEAQ (reference sequence). Germline trimming cut 5 bases from V and 5 bases from J; bases unmatched to any gene: 5. CDR3 DNA: TGTGCCAGCAGCCCGGACAGGAAAAATGAAAAACTGTTTTTT. This codes for CASSPDRKNEKLFF.

The chain is built from TRBV5-8 and TRBJ2-7; D remains ambiguous. Per the germline V gene, CDR1 is SGHTS and CDR2 is YDEGEE. V was clipped by 4 bases and J by 6 bases, with 20 bases between them. This CDR3 is built from 15 residues. Here the CDR3 DNA reads TGTGCCAGCAGCAGATCGGGTACGGCATCATTCGAGCAGTACTTC. Translation gives CASSRSGTASFEQYF.

The chain is built from TRBV4-1 and TRBJ1-1; D unclear. CDR1 MGHRA and CDR2 YSYEKL come from the germline V gene. This CDR3 comprises 14 residues. Between the trimmed V and J ends, which lost 4 bases and 0 bases, there was a span of 9 bases. The CDR3 is CASSPGDMNTEAFF. The CDR3 DNA reads TGCGCCAGCAGCCCTGGCGACATGAACACTGAAGCTTTCTTT.

This clone was found once. The chain combines TRBV4-3 with TRBJ1-1, with D unclear. Trimming pared 1 base from V and 1 base from J, leaving 10 bases between. CDR1 and CDR2 (germline): LGHNA, YSLEER. The CDR3 spans 15 residues. The CDR3 spells CASSQGLNKNTEAFF. CDR3 DNA: TGCGCCAGCAGCCAAGGTTTAAACAAGAACACTGAAGCTTTCTTT.

This chain connects TRBV5-8 to TRBJ2-2; maybe TRBD1 (6 bases). Per the germline V gene, CDR1 is SGHTS and CDR2 is YDEGEE. V lost 7 bases, J lost 0 bases, and 13 bases lay in between. The CDR3 length is 15 residues. The chain's CDR3 is CASELQGTNTGELFF. The DNA for the CDR3 is TGTGCCAGCGAACTTCAGGGGACGAACACCGGGGAGCTGTTTTTT.

The genes are TRBV4-3 and TRBJ1-4; D is perhaps TRBD1 (5 bases). CDR1 and CDR2 from the germline V gene are LGHNA and YSLEER. V was trimmed by 0 bases and J by 7 bases, leaving 12 bases between them. This CDR3 has 15 residues. CDR3 region: CASSQDGATAEKLFF. For the CDR3, the DNA is TGCGCCAGCAGCCAAGATGGGGCCACAGCTGAAAAACTGTTTTTT.

The rearrangement links TRBV7-3 to TRBJ2-3, with 11 bases matching TRBD1. The CDR3 is 17 residues long. V gave up 3 bases and J gave up 4 bases; unmatched junction bases: 9. Germline lookup yields CDR1 SGHTA and CDR2 FQGTGA. The CDR3 nucleotides read TGTGCCAGCAGCTTGAGAGGACAGGGGGCGCGATCAGATACGCAGTATTTT. It codes for CASSLRGQGARSDTQYF.

This clone was picked up one time. The V and J genes are TRBV4-2 and TRBJ2-5, with D possibly being TRBD2 (6 bases). Trimming pared 0 bases from V and 5 bases from J, leaving 19 bases between. The CDR3 is made up of 17 amino acids. Germline CDR1 is LGHNA and CDR2 is YNFKEQ. For the CDR3, the DNA is TGTGCCAGCAGCCAAGATCTGACGGAGGGGCTTAGGGAGACCCAGTACTTC. It yields the protein CASSQDLTEGLRETQYF.

This chain connects TRBV4-2 to TRBJ2-3; no clear D. V gave up 2 bases and J gave up 1 base, with 7 bases separating them. This CDR3 contains 14 residues. Germline assignment: CDR1 LGHNA and CDR2 YNFKEQ. The CDR3 loop is CASSQYTGTDTQYF. DNA for the CDR3: TGTGCCAGCAGCCAATACACCGGCACAGATACGCAGTATTTT.

This chain joins TRBV7-6 and TRBJ2-5, with D possibly TRBD2 on 6 matching bases. Matching the DNA end better, TRBJ2-7 makes the J call doubtful. CDR1 is SGHVS, CDR2 FNYEAQ, per germline. The CDR3 consists of 12 residues. The CDR3 sequence is CASSPGTYEQYF. In nucleotides, the CDR3 is TGTGCCAGCAGCCCCGGGACTTACGAGCAGTACTTC.

This chain uses TRBV7-8 with TRBJ1-5; maybe TRBD1 (5 bases). Per the germline V gene, CDR1 is SGHVS and CDR2 is FQNEAQ. CDR3 size: 16 residues. Trimming shortened V by 5 bases and J by 1 base, and 15 bases separated the two germline ends. The CDR3 DNA sequence: TGTGCCAGCAGCGCTTACAGGAGGGAGAGCAATCAGCCCCAGCATTTT. Its translation: CASSAYRRESNQPQHF.

The chain has TRBV7-3 and TRBJ2-1, with 13 bases that match TRBD2. V dropped 4 bases and J dropped 4; count of bases not matched to a gene: 1. CDR1 and CDR2 from the germline V gene are SGHTA and FQGTGA. This CDR3 region has 15 residues. The DNA for the CDR3 is TGTGCCAGCAGCTCGGGACTAGCGGGATACAATGAGCAGTTCTTC. It codes for CASSSGLAGYNEQFF.

Concerning this clone itself: At one end, the junction sequence differs from germline, possibly due to a read error. The rearrangement joins TRBV7-9 to TRBJ2-3; D might be TRBD2 (7 bases). The CDR3 runs 16 residues. Germline V gives CDR1 SEHNR, CDR2 FQNEAQ (reference sequence). The CDR3 sequence: CASSPQDSGDTGTQYF. The CDR3 DNA follows: TGTGCCAGCAGCCCCCAGGACAGCGGGGACACAGGTACGCAGTATTTT.

The chain links TRBV7-9 to TRBJ2-6; D not resolved. Germline V lookup: CDR1 SEHNR, CDR2 FQNEAQ (reference sequence). The CDR3 extends over 16 amino acids. Trimming left V 5 bases short and J 0 bases short, with 11 bases between. CDR3 sequence: CASSRERFSGANVLTF. CDR3 sequence (DNA): TGTGCCAGCAGCCGTGAGAGGTTCTCTGGGGCCAACGTCCTGACTTTC.